This TCR beta chain was sequenced for a study of cytotoxic CD8 clonotypes in ibrutinib-treated CLL. This table comes from immunoSEQ multiplex PCR, and its TCRdb copy is limited to in-frame clones, with some not included. The sample yields 140,000 to 150,000 clones, 76% seen once. This clone was detected a few times. What it recognizes is unknown. CDR1 LGHNA and CDR2 YSLEER come from the germline V gene. V lost 0 bases and J lost 5, with 5 bases in between. CDR3 size: 13 residues. Points from the study as a whole: Measured clonality at baseline was greater than in age-matched healthy donors and tracked with circulating CD8+ T-cell counts.

The TCR originated in a human donor with chronic lymphocytic leukemia. V usage is TRBV4-3 and J usage is TRBJ1-5; the D is unclear. The sequenced sample was PBMCs, obtained after 24 months of ibrutinib treatment. The CDR3 loop reads CASSQDEYQPQHF. The CDR3, as DNA: TGCGCCAGCAGCCAAGATGAGTATCAGCCCCAGCATTTT.